This TCR beta chain appears in the sequencing data of a study of blood T cell repertoires in COVID-19. The germline V gene encodes CDR1 SGHTS and CDR2 YDEGEE. The CDR3 has 15 residues. Germline trimming cut 2 bases from V and 4 bases from J; bases unmatched to any gene: 5. The protocol was immunoSEQ multiplex PCR, while the TCRdb copy is restricted to in-frame clones and leaves out a portion. Of 130,000 to 150,000 clones in the sample, 88% are singletons; the top ten hold about 1.2%. Sequencing was done on a sample of PBMCs or T cells enriched from blood (not recorded which). The chain couples TRBV5-8 to TRBJ2-5; 10 nucleotides align to TRBD1. The clonotype originates from a woman aged 25 to 39 with acute COVID-19. CDR3 bases: TGTGCCAGCAGCTTAGGACAGGGGGACGCAGAGACCCAGTACTTC. It specifies CASSLGQGDAETQYF.